A selection of T cell receptor beta chains follows, all from one sample in a study of blood T cell repertoires in COVID-19. Only in-frame clones appear in the TCRdb table, and some are missing; sequencing was by immunoSEQ multiplex PCR. Of under 200,000 clones listed, roughly 86% were seen once; the top ten hold about 0.95%. The sequenced sample was peripheral blood. The source of these receptors is a man between 18 and 35 years old with acute or convalescent COVID-19. Both conserved end residues are part of each CDR3. The order of the fields is V gene, J gene, D gene, clone size, CDR3 DNA, CDR3 protein. A D gene is named only where the DNA matches it firmly. Clone size is given for some rows only: seen once, a few or many times, or a class if the clone is expanded.

v_call: TRBV6-5; j_call: TRBJ1-1; d_call: NA; clone_size: NA; cdr3_nt: TGTGCCAGCAGTTGGACAGAGGGCGCTGAAGCTTTCTTT; cdr3_aa: CASSWTEGAEAFF
v_call: TRBV6-5; j_call: TRBJ1-5; d_call: TRBD1; clone_size: NA; cdr3_nt: TGTGCCAGCACCTCGACAGGGGCGAGACAGCCCCAGCATTTT; cdr3_aa: CASTSTGARQPQHF
v_call: TRBV11-2; j_call: TRBJ1-1; d_call: NA; clone_size: NA; cdr3_nt: TGTGCCAGCAGTCATCCAGGGGCATCCACTGAAGCTTTCTTT; cdr3_aa: CASSHPGASTEAFF
v_call: TRBV6-5; j_call: TRBJ1-3; d_call: NA; clone_size: NA; cdr3_nt: TGTGCCAGCAGTTACGTTGCAGGGGGAAACACCATATATTTT; cdr3_aa: CASSYVAGGNTIYF
v_call: TRBV6-2/TRBV6-3; j_call: TRBJ2-2; d_call: NA; clone_size: NA; cdr3_nt: TGTGCCAGCAGTTACCCGATCACAGGGAGTTTTGGGGAGCTGTTTTTT; cdr3_aa: CASSYPITGSFGELFF
v_call: TRBV2; j_call: TRBJ1-1; d_call: NA; clone_size: NA; cdr3_nt: TGTGCCAGCAGGCGGACTGATTATGAAGCTTTCTTT; cdr3_aa: CASRRTDYEAFF
v_call: TRBV12-3/TRBV12-4; j_call: TRBJ1-5; d_call: NA; clone_size: NA; cdr3_nt: TGTGCCAGCAGTTTACAGAATCAGCCCCAGCATTTT; cdr3_aa: CASSLQNQPQHF
v_call: TRBV30; j_call: TRBJ2-1; d_call: NA; clone_size: NA; cdr3_nt: TGTGCCTGGAGTGTAAGCCGTTTGAGCTCCTACAATGAGCAGTTCTTC; cdr3_aa: CAWSVSRLSSYNEQFF
v_call: TRBV5-1; j_call: TRBJ1-4; d_call: NA; clone_size: NA; cdr3_nt: TGCGCCAGCAGCTTGGGGGACTTTAATGAAAAACTGTTTTTT; cdr3_aa: CASSLGDFNEKLFF
v_call: TRBV30; j_call: TRBJ1-5; d_call: NA; clone_size: NA; cdr3_nt: TGTGCCTGGAGTAGACAGCGAAATCAGCCCCAGCATTTT; cdr3_aa: CAWSRQRNQPQHF
v_call: TRBV12-3/TRBV12-4; j_call: TRBJ2-5; d_call: TRBD1; clone_size: NA; cdr3_nt: TGTGCCAGCAGGAGACAGGGTGGAGAGACCCAGTACTTC; cdr3_aa: CASRRQGGETQYF
v_call: TRBV6-6; j_call: TRBJ1-1; d_call: NA; clone_size: NA; cdr3_nt: TGTGCCAGCAGTTACTCTAGGGGCACTGAAGCTTTCTTT; cdr3_aa: CASSYSRGTEAFF
v_call: TRBV18; j_call: TRBJ1-3; d_call: NA; clone_size: NA; cdr3_nt: TGTGCCAGCTCACCTTGGGGCGCTGGAAACACCATATATTTT; cdr3_aa: CASSPWGAGNTIYF
v_call: TRBV18; j_call: TRBJ1-3; d_call: NA; clone_size: NA; cdr3_nt: TGTGCCAGCTCACCACCGCCGAGCTCTGGAAACACCATATATTTT; cdr3_aa: CASSPPPSSGNTIYF
v_call: TRBV7-6; j_call: TRBJ1-6; d_call: NA; clone_size: once; cdr3_nt: TGTGCCAGCAGATCAGGGGAGGGAAATTCACCCCTCCACTTT; cdr3_aa: CASRSGEGNSPLHF
v_call: TRBV6-5; j_call: TRBJ1-4; d_call: NA; clone_size: NA; cdr3_nt: TGTGCCAGCAGTTACCAGGCAACTAATGAAAAACTGTTTTTT; cdr3_aa: CASSYQATNEKLFF
v_call: TRBV7-9; j_call: TRBJ2-7; d_call: NA; clone_size: NA; cdr3_nt: TGTGCCAGCCAGGGTATCCACGAGCAGTACTTC; cdr3_aa: CASQGIHEQYF
v_call: TRBV10-3; j_call: TRBJ1-1; d_call: TRBD1; clone_size: NA; cdr3_nt: TGTGCCATGAGGGGACAGTTGAACACTGAAGCTTTCTTT; cdr3_aa: CAMRGQLNTEAFF
v_call: TRBV5-4; j_call: TRBJ2-2; d_call: TRBD1; clone_size: NA; cdr3_nt: TGTGCCAGCAGTTTACCTCCGGGACAGGGGGCCACCGGGGAGCTGTTTTTT; cdr3_aa: CASSLPPGQGATGELFF
v_call: TRBV5-1; j_call: TRBJ1-1; d_call: TRBD1; clone_size: NA; cdr3_nt: TGCGCCAGCAGCTTACAGGGGACGAACACTGAAGCTTTCTTT; cdr3_aa: CASSLQGTNTEAFF
v_call: TRBV6-5; j_call: TRBJ2-6; d_call: TRBD1; clone_size: NA; cdr3_nt: TGTGCCAGCAGGACAGGGGGTTCTGGGGCCAACGTCCTGACTTTC; cdr3_aa: CASRTGGSGANVLTF
v_call: TRBV19; j_call: TRBJ2-1; d_call: TRBD2; clone_size: few; cdr3_nt: TGTGCCAGTAGTGGGACTAGCGGGGGGGTGGCAATTTACAATGAGCAGTTCTTC; cdr3_aa: CASSGTSGGVAIYNEQFF
v_call: TRBV6-4; j_call: TRBJ2-5; d_call: NA; clone_size: NA; cdr3_nt: TGTGCCAGCAGTGCACAAAGGGGAGAGACCCAGTACTTC; cdr3_aa: CASSAQRGETQYF
v_call: TRBV7-8; j_call: TRBJ1-5; d_call: TRBD1; clone_size: NA; cdr3_nt: TGTGCCAGCAGCCCTCGGGACAGGGGAGGAAGTCAGCCCCAGCATTTT; cdr3_aa: CASSPRDRGGSQPQHF
v_call: TRBV6-5; j_call: TRBJ1-2; d_call: TRBD1; clone_size: once; cdr3_nt: TGTGCCAGCAGGAAGGGCGGACAGGGGAACTATGGCTACACCTTC; cdr3_aa: CASRKGGQGNYGYTF
v_call: TRBV28; j_call: TRBJ1-4; d_call: NA; clone_size: NA; cdr3_nt: TGTGCCAGCGTGGCGGGGGGTAATAATGAAAAACTGTTTTTT; cdr3_aa: CASVAGGNNEKLFF
v_call: TRBV27; j_call: TRBJ2-1; d_call: TRBD2; clone_size: NA; cdr3_nt: TGTGCCAGCAGCCCCTATAGCGGGGGTGTCTACAATGAGCAGTTCTTC; cdr3_aa: CASSPYSGGVYNEQFF
v_call: TRBV9; j_call: TRBJ2-4; d_call: NA; clone_size: NA; cdr3_nt: TGTGCCAGCAGCGTAGGACAGAGTCTAGCCAAAAACATTCAGTACTTC; cdr3_aa: CASSVGQSLAKNIQYF
v_call: TRBV28; j_call: TRBJ1-1; d_call: NA; clone_size: NA; cdr3_nt: TGTGCCAGCAGTTTAGGTTTCGGGGGGAACACTGAAGCTTTCTTT; cdr3_aa: CASSLGFGGNTEAFF
v_call: TRBV3-1/TRBV3-2; j_call: TRBJ1-5; d_call: NA; clone_size: NA; cdr3_nt: TGTGCCAGCAGCCAAGATCTACGACAGCCCCAGCATTTT; cdr3_aa: CASSQDLRQPQHF
v_call: TRBV28; j_call: TRBJ2-2; d_call: NA; clone_size: once; cdr3_nt: TGTGCCAGCATTGGCTTGTTTTATGGCGGGGAGCTGTTTTTT; cdr3_aa: CASIGLFYGGELFF
v_call: TRBV30; j_call: TRBJ1-6; d_call: NA; clone_size: NA; cdr3_nt: TGTGCCTGGAGTTTTGGGGCGATCGCCTATAATTCACCCCTCCACTTT; cdr3_aa: CAWSFGAIAYNSPLHF
v_call: TRBV30; j_call: TRBJ2-7; d_call: NA; clone_size: NA; cdr3_nt: TGTGCCTGGAAATTAGGGGTGGAAGCCGGGGAGCAGTACTTC; cdr3_aa: CAWKLGVEAGEQYF
v_call: TRBV27; j_call: TRBJ2-6; d_call: TRBD1; clone_size: NA; cdr3_nt: TGTGCCAGCAGTTTAAAGACAGGGGGCGCAGGTGGGGCCAACGTCCTGACTTTC; cdr3_aa: CASSLKTGGAGGANVLTF
v_call: TRBV7-9; j_call: TRBJ2-5; d_call: NA; clone_size: NA; cdr3_nt: TGTGCCAGCAGCCCCGTGGAGGGAGAAGAGACCCAGTACTTC; cdr3_aa: CASSPVEGEETQYF
v_call: TRBV30; j_call: TRBJ2-1; d_call: TRBD2; clone_size: NA; cdr3_nt: TGTGCCTGGAGTACAGGACTAGCGGGGGGCAATGAGCAGTTCTTC; cdr3_aa: CAWSTGLAGGNEQFF